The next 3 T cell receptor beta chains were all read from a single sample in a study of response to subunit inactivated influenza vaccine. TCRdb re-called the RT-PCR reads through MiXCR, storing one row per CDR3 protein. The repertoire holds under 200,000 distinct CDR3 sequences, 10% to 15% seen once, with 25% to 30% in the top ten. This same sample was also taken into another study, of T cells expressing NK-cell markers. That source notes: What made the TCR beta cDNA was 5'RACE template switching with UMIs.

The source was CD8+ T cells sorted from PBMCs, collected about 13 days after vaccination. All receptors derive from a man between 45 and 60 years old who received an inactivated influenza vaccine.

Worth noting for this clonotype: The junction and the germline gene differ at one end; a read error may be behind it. CDR3 loop: CASRLAEGRQPQHF. The CDR3 bases are TGTGCCAGCAGATTGGCCGAGGGTCGGCAGCCCCAGCATTTT. The V and J genes are TRBV5-8 and TRBJ1-5; D is unclear. The CDR3 sequence is 14 residues long. Germline values: CDR1 SGHTS, CDR2 YDEGEE.

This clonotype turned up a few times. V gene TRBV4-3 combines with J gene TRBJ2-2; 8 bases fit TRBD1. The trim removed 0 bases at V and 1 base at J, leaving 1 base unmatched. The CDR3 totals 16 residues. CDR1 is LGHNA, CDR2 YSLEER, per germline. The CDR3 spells CASSQDGTGNTGELFF. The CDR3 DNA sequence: TGCGCCAGCAGCCAAGACGGGACAGGGAACACCGGGGAGCTGTTTTTT.

The DNA for the CDR3 is TGCGCCAGCAGCCAAGATTATGGGGTAGGCCGAAACACCATATATTTT. It translates to CASSQDYGVGRNTIYF. The chain carries TRBV4-1 and TRBJ1-3; D remains ambiguous. V dropped 0 bases and J dropped 5 bases, with 14 bases sitting between them. The V gene's germline CDR1 is MGHRA and CDR2 YSYEKL. The CDR3 has 16 amino acids.